This is a list of T cell receptor beta chains from one sample in a study of shared T cell receptors in the human thymus. Repertoires were generated with immunoSEQ multiplex PCR, while TCRdb's copy carries only in-frame clones and drops some. The data show hundreds of thousands of clones, with around 95% seen just once and 0.02% held by the top ten. Sequencing input: thymocytes. Every receptor here comes from a human donor. Each CDR3 is given with its conserved first and last residue. D genes are given only for firm matches. Size values are once, few and many counts, or a class for expanded clones, and some rows have none.

j_call,clone_size,d_call,v_call,cdr3_aa,cdr3_nt
TRBJ1-2,.,TRBD1,TRBV18,CASSPRAGGYGYTF,TGTGCCAGCTCACCACGGGCAGGGGGCTATGGCTACACCTTC
TRBJ1-1,.,.,TRBV28,CASSFSGTRYTEAFF,TGTGCCAGCAGTTTCTCAGGCACGAGGTACACTGAAGCTTTCTTT
TRBJ2-1,.,TRBD2,TRBV7-2,CASSSPTGGSANEDNEQFF,TGTGCCAGCAGCTCCCCTACGGGCGGGAGCGCTAACGAGGACAATGAGCAGTTCTTC
TRBJ2-1,once,.,TRBV1,CTSSQPNGAGTYNEQFF,TGCACCAGCAGCCAGCCAAACGGGGCAGGGACTTACAATGAGCAGTTCTTC
TRBJ2-7,once,.,TRBV7-2,CASSLAQGEGYYEQYF,TGTGCCAGCAGCTTAGCGCAAGGAGAAGGGTACTACGAGCAGTACTTC
TRBJ2-5,once,.,TRBV4-2,CASSQATRLGQETQYF,TGTGCCAGCAGCCAGGCCACTCGCCTGGGCCAAGAGACCCAGTACTTC
TRBJ2-4,.,.,TRBV7-2,CASSFSGSLAKNIQYF,TGTGCCAGCAGCTTTTCAGGATCACTAGCCAAAAACATTCAGTACTTC
TRBJ2-2,once,.,TRBV11-3,CASSFPNTGELFF,TGTGCCAGCAGCTTCCCTAACACCGGGGAGCTGTTTTTT
TRBJ2-1,once,.,TRBV5-1,CASSLGAQGCNEQFF,TGCGCCAGCAGCTTGGGGGCCCAGGGCTGTAATGAGCAGTTCTTC
TRBJ2-3,.,.,TRBV30,CAWSVGASMSDTQYF,TGTGCCTGGAGTGTAGGGGCTAGTATGTCAGATACGCAGTATTTT
TRBJ1-1,.,TRBD1,TRBV7-2,CASSATQGSLSEAFF,TGTGCCAGCAGCGCCACACAGGGGTCCCTATCTGAAGCTTTCTTT
TRBJ2-7,.,TRBD2,TRBV27,CASSSPGTSETYEQYF,TGTGCCAGCAGTTCACCCGGGACTAGCGAAACCTACGAGCAGTACTTC
TRBJ2-5,.,TRBD2,TRBV5-1,CASSSKRERKTQYF,TGCGCCAGCAGCTCTAAGCGGGAGCGAAAGACCCAGTACTTC
TRBJ1-1,once,.,TRBV7-2,CASSLAGTEAFF,TGTGCCAGCAGCTTAGCGGGGACTGAAGCTTTCTTT
TRBJ2-3,once,.,TRBV10-1,CASSLRDGGDTQYF,TGCGCCAGTAGCCTCCGGGACGGAGGAGATACGCAGTATTTT
TRBJ1-2,.,.,TRBV5-1,CASSLASDGYTF,TGCGCCAGCAGCTTGGCCAGCGATGGCTACACCTTC
TRBJ1-4,.,.,TRBV11-2,CASSLGGTLTLNEKLFF,TGTGCCAGCAGCTTAGGGGGGACACTGACCCTCAATGAAAAACTGTTTTTT
TRBJ1-3,.,.,TRBV30,CAWSANRGATIYF,TGTGCCTGGAGTGCCAATCGGGGAGCTACCATATATTTT
TRBJ2-3,few,.,TRBV18,CASSRVRDTQYF,TGTGCCAGCTCAAGGGTGAGGGATACGCAGTATTTT
TRBJ2-5,once,.,TRBV6-5,CASSCAGNSGETQYF,TGTGCCAGCAGCTGCGCAGGAAATTCGGGGGAGACCCAGTACTTC
TRBJ1-2,.,TRBD1,TRBV10-3,CAISSGGASNYGYTF,TGTGCCATCAGTTCAGGGGGCGCAAGTAACTATGGCTACACCTTC
TRBJ2-7,.,.,TRBV27,CASRTDRTRDEQYF,TGTGCCAGCAGAACGGACAGGACTAGGGACGAGCAGTACTTC
TRBJ2-7,.,TRBD2,TRBV13,CASRHVASGSHEQYF,TGTGCCAGCAGACACGTGGCTAGCGGATCCCACGAGCAGTACTTC
TRBJ2-7,.,.,TRBV6-1,CASTPSGGAYEQYF,TGTGCCAGCACCCCTTCTGGCGGCGCCTACGAGCAGTACTTC
TRBJ2-7,.,TRBD2,TRBV6-1,CASSGPGSGRARYEQYF,TGTGCCAGCAGTGGCCCGGGAAGCGGGAGGGCCAGGTACGAGCAGTACTTC
TRBJ2-2,.,.,TRBV27,CASSLRRLDHEAANTGELFF,TGTGCCAGCAGTTTGCGACGACTCGATCACGAAGCCGCCAACACCGGGGAGCTGTTTTTT
TRBJ2-6,.,.,TRBV14,CASSPIHPGAGILSGANVLTF,TGTGCCAGCAGCCCAATCCACCCCGGGGCAGGAATACTCTCTGGGGCCAACGTCCTGACTTTC
TRBJ2-1,.,.,TRBV19,CASSAPGPTNEQFF,TGTGCCAGTAGTGCGCCGGGACCCACCAATGAGCAGTTCTTC
TRBJ1-1,.,TRBD1,TRBV15,CATNGQESNTEAFF,TGTGCCACCAACGGACAGGAATCGAACACTGAAGCTTTCTTT
TRBJ2-5,.,.,TRBV28,CASSLPTPWLEGGKSETQYF,TGTGCCAGCAGTTTACCCACCCCCTGGCTGGAGGGGGGAAAATCGGAGACCCAGTACTTC
TRBJ2-6,.,.,TRBV21-1,CASSKGSISGANVLTF,TGTGCCAGCAGCAAAGGGTCAATCTCTGGGGCCAACGTCCTGACTTTC
TRBJ2-7,.,TRBD2,TRBV28,CASSLRGGTSGRGVCYEQYF,TGTGCCAGCAGTTTACGCGGGGGGACTAGCGGGAGAGGTGTGTGTTACGAGCAGTACTTC
TRBJ1-1,.,.,TRBV19,CASSIKWGWTAGYTEAFF,TGTGCCAGTAGTATTAAATGGGGGTGGACAGCGGGGTACACTGAAGCTTTCTTT
TRBJ2-3,once,.,TRBV7-9,CASSLWASVADTQYF,TGTGCCAGCAGCTTATGGGCTAGCGTAGCAGATACGCAGTATTTT
TRBJ2-1,.,.,TRBV27,CASSLSGSSYNEQFF,TGTGCCAGCAGTTTATCGGGGAGCTCCTACAATGAGCAGTTCTTC
TRBJ2-7,.,.,TRBV4-2,CASSQDLGEGSYEQYF,TGTGCCAGCAGCCAAGATCTCGGTGAGGGGTCCTACGAGCAGTACTTC
TRBJ1-2,.,TRBD1,TRBV27,CASSLGQGASGYTF,TGTGCCAGCAGTTTGGGCCAGGGGGCTTCTGGCTACACCTTC
TRBJ2-7,.,.,TRBV11-2,CASSLDRSWGSYEQYF,TGTGCCAGCAGCTTAGATCGCTCATGGGGGTCCTACGAGCAGTACTTC